What follows is one T cell receptor beta chain and its context. V gave up 4 bases and J gave up 1 base; unmatched junction bases: 10. The V gene's germline CDR1 is SQVTM and CDR2 ANQGSEA. The CDR3 sequence is 17 residues long. These data come from a study of cytomegalovirus exposure and HLA in healthy donors. 60 Vbeta and 13 Jbeta primers were used in PCR. This table comes from immunoSEQ multiplex PCR, and its TCRdb copy is limited to in-frame clones, with some not included. This repertoire shows about 160,000 clones, roughly 85% found once; its top ten account for 9.7%. The chain joins TRBV29-1 to TRBJ2-1, with 10 bases matching TRBD2. The sequenced sample was PBMCs. The sequence derives from a man between 18 and 29 years old in good health and CMV-seropositive. In DNA form, the CDR3 reads TGCAGCGTTGTACGGCTAGCGGGAGTTCCTTCCTACAATGAGCAGTTCTTC. Protein: CSVVRLAGVPSYNEQFF.